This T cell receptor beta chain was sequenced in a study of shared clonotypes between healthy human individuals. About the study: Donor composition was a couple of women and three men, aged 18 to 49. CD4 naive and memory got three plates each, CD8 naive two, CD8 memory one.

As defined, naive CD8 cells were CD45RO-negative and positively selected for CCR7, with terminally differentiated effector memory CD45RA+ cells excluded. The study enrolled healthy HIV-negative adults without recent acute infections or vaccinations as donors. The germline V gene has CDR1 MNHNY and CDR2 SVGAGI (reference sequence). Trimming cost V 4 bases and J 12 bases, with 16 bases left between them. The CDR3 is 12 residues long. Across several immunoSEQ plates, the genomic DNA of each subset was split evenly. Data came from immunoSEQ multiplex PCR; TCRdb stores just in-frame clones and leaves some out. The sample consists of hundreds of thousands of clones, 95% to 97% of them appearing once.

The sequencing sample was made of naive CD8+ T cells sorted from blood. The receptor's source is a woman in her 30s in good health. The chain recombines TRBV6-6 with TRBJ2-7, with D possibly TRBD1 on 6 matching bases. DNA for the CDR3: TGTGCCAGCAGTTCTGGACAGACGGCATGGTACTTC. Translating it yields CASSSGQTAWYF.